A single sample is the source of the 26 T cell receptor beta chains below, sequenced in a study of T cell clonality in common variable immunodeficiency. Assay used: immunoSEQ multiplex PCR; TCRdb lists only in-frame clones, some missing. The table lists about 66,000 clones, no singletons, with over 1.5% in the top ten. The specimen sequenced was peripheral blood mononuclear cells. The receptor set was obtained from a person between 18 and 75 years old in good health.

This clone has ten or more counts. The observed sequence ends 3 residues before the CDR3 terminus, with the missing tail filled in from the germline J gene. The chain links TRBV7-2 to TRBJ2-1, with D tentatively TRBD2 (6 bases). The CDR3 is 15 amino acids. Trimming took 5 bases from V and 9 from J, leaving 20 bases between them. CDR1 is SGHTA and CDR2 is FQGNSA in the germline V gene. CDR3 bases read: TGTGCCAGCAGCCCATTCGGGGGTGGGGTGAGTGAG. Its translation is CASSPFGGGVSE. The whole CDR3 protein is CASSPFGGGVSEQFF.

The table lists this clone with many counts. The read ends 3 residues shy of where the CDR3 ends; the end is completed using the germline J gene. The rearrangement joins TRBV20-1 to TRBJ1-5; 7 positions agree with TRBD1. V gave up 6 bases and J gave up 3 bases; unmatched junction bases: 8. Germline CDR1 reads DFQATT; CDR2 reads SNEGSKA (reference sequence). There are 14 residues in the CDR3. The sequenced part of the CDR3 DNA is TGCAGTGCCGGACAGGTTGAGAACAATCAGCCC. It translates to CSAGQVENNQP. Given in full, the CDR3 is CSAGQVENNQPQHF.

On this clone: Read coverage stops 3 residues before the CDR3 terminus; the germline J gene supplies the remainder. The rearrangement joins TRBV19 to TRBJ2-7, with 10 nucleotides matching TRBD1. V lost 5 bases and J lost 6; bases outside the gene matches: 10. This CDR3 has 15 amino acids. CDR1 is LNHDA and CDR2 is SQIVND in the germline V gene (reference sequence). The CDR3 DNA, read in part, is TGTGCCAGTAGTCCTCATGACAGGGGGCTCGGCGAG. Protein: CASSPHDRGLGE. The full CDR3 sequence reads CASSPHDRGLGEQYF.

This clone showed up many times. The CDR3 end is not reached by the read, which stops 3 residues before it; the germline J gene fills it in. The gene calls are TRBV12-3 or TRBV12-4 and TRBJ1-5; D might be TRBD1 (5 bases). The CDR3 loop spans 15 amino acids. The V gene lost 6 bases and the J gene lost 6 bases, with 18 bases spanning the gap. The sequenced CDR3 bases are TGTGCCAGCAGCCATAATAGGGGAAGAGGTCAGCCC. Protein product: CASSHNRGRGQP. The complete CDR3 sequence is CASSHNRGRGQPQHF.

This clone was recorded at least ten times. The sequence runs out 3 residues before the end of the CDR3; the remainder is reconstructed from the germline J gene. This chain connects TRBV14 to TRBJ2-7; maybe TRBD1 (5 bases). V lost 1 base and J lost 1, with 11 bases in between. The CDR3 is made up of 15 amino acids. Germline CDR1 and CDR2: SGHDN and FVKESK. Partial CDR3 DNA: TGTGCCAGCAGCCAAGGAGCCGGACAATCCTACGAG. Amino acid sequence: CASSQGAGQSYE. The full CDR3 sequence reads CASSQGAGQSYEQYF. The whole variable domain, filled in from reference TRBV14 and TRBJ2-7, reads EAGVTQFPSHSVIEKGQTVTLRCDPISGHDNLYWYRRVMGKEIKFLLHFVKESKQDESGMPNNRFLAERTGGTYSTLKVQPAELEDSGVYFCASSQGAGQSYEQYFGPGTRLTVT.

This clone showed up many times. The read halts 3 residues ahead of the CDR3 end, with the missing end drawn from the germline J gene. This chain joins TRBV20-1 and TRBJ1-5; D is undetermined. The V end was cut by 3 bases, the J end by 0 bases, with 9 bases between. Germline V gene sequence: CDR1 DFQATT, CDR2 SNEGSKA (reference sequence). CDR3 length: 14 residues. Here the CDR3 reads CSASAGISNQPQHF. The sequenced part of the CDR3 DNA is TGCAGTGCTAGTGCCGGTATTAGCAATCAGCCC.

The sample holds many counts of this clone. The read comes to an end 3 residues before the CDR3 does, leaving the germline J gene to fill in the end. The chain employs TRBV4-1 and TRBJ2-5; D ambiguous. The CDR3 spans 16 residues. V lost 1 base and J 1 base, leaving 13 bases between the germline ends. CDR1 is MGHRA, CDR2 YSYEKL, per germline. The CDR3 region is CASSQGKLRVQETQYF. The part of the CDR3 DNA that was read is TGCGCCAGCAGCCAAGGAAAATTAAGGGTCCAAGAGACC.

Concerning this clone itself: The read halts 3 residues ahead of the CDR3 end, with the missing end drawn from the germline J gene. V is TRBV7-9 and J is TRBJ2-1; a possible D gene is TRBD2 (6 bases). CDR1 SEHNR and CDR2 FQNEAQ come from the germline V gene (reference sequence). The CDR3 is made up of 15 amino acids. Trimming took off 6 bases at V and 9 bases at J, with 21 bases between the two ends. Incomplete CDR3 DNA: TGTGCCAGCAGTCCGATAGCGCCGGGGGTGGGTGAG. Protein product: CASSPIAPGVGE. The full CDR3 protein is CASSPIAPGVGEQFF.

This clone was recorded many times. The CDR3 goes on 3 residues after the read ends, and that part is filled in from the germline J gene. The chain recombines TRBV20-1 with TRBJ2-7; the match to TRBD2 covers 10 bases. The CDR3 spans 14 residues. Trimming cost V 6 bases and J 3 bases; bases outside gene matches: 8. Germline assignment: CDR1 DFQATT and CDR2 SNEGSKA (reference sequence). CDR3 region: CSATVTSGIYEQYF. Partial CDR3 DNA: TGCAGTGCGACGGTAACTAGCGGGATCTACGAG.

This clone was recorded many times. The CDR3 extends 3 residues past the end of the read, so its final part is completed from the germline J gene. V gene TRBV4-1 combines with J gene TRBJ2-1; possible D gene TRBD2, 6 bases. The length of the CDR3 is 18 residues. V gave up 1 base and J gave up 2 bases, with 18 bases separating them. The germline V gene has CDR1 MGHRA and CDR2 YSYEKL. Incomplete CDR3 DNA: TGCGCCAGCAGCCAAGTGCTCCTTCTTACTAGCACCTACAATGAG. The encoded protein is CASSQVLLLTSTYNE. The CDR3 as a whole reads CASSQVLLLTSTYNEQFF.

This clone was detected ten times or more. The read ends 3 residues early relative to the CDR3; the germline J gene fills the gap. V and J are TRBV12-3 or TRBV12-4 and TRBJ2-3; TRBD1 aligns across 9 bases. The trim removed 8 bases at V and 3 bases at J, leaving 3 bases unmatched. This CDR3 spans 13 amino acids. The CDR3 here is CASGQGQTDTQYF. The DNA read from the CDR3 is TGTGCCAGCGGACAGGGGCAAACAGATACG.

This clone was observed many times. The CDR3 is cut off 3 residues early in the read; its end comes from the germline J gene. The chain recombines TRBV10-3 with TRBJ2-7; D not resolved. The germline V and J ends were trimmed by 5 bases and 5 bases, with 13 bases remaining between them. CDR1 is ENHRY, CDR2 SYGVKD, per germline. The length of the CDR3 is 13 residues. CDR3 bases read: TGTGCCATCAGTCCTCCCAGCGCAGACGAG. Translating it yields CAISPPSADE. From start to end, the CDR3 is CAISPPSADEQYF.

At least ten counts were recorded for this clone. The read ends 3 residues before the CDR3 terminus; that terminus is restored from the germline J gene. This sequence joins TRBV6-2 or TRBV6-3 and TRBJ2-5; 7 nucleotides match TRBD1. Germline CDR1 MNHEY, CDR2 SVGEGT. This CDR3 comprises 14 residues. The V gene end was trimmed by 6 bases and the J gene end by 5 bases; junction bases not matched to a gene: 9. CDR3 region: CASRLDRVAETQYF. The CDR3 DNA, read in part, is TGTGCCAGCAGGCTCGACAGGGTGGCGGAGACC.

This clone showed up many times. With the read ending 3 residues before the CDR3 end, the germline J gene is used to fill in that end. The chain employs TRBV18 and TRBJ2-5; 9 bases fit TRBD1. V trimming: 3 bases; J trimming: 4 bases; junction bases outside the gene matches: 6. This CDR3 region has 15 residues. The germline gives CDR1 KGHSH, CDR2 LQKENI. The CDR3 reads CASSPSDRGSETQYF. The covered CDR3 bases are TGTGCCAGCTCACCCTCAGACAGGGGGTCAGAGACC.

This clone appeared many times. From the germline J gene comes the end of the CDR3, since the read stops 3 residues before it. J is TRBJ2-7 and V is TRBV28, with 7 bases identical to TRBD2. V shed 7 bases and J 3 bases; nucleotides not matched to a gene: 12. The length of the CDR3 is 15 residues. Per the germline V gene, CDR1 is MDHEN and CDR2 is SYDVKM. Here the CDR3 reads CASTHPTSPGYEQYF. The CDR3 DNA, read in part, is TGTGCCAGCACCCATCCGACTAGCCCCGGCTACGAG.

This clone was seen ten or more times. The CDR3 end lies 3 residues beyond the end of the read and is filled in from the germline J gene. The rearrangement links TRBV27 to TRBJ2-1; 10 bases agree with TRBD1. This CDR3 is 14 amino acids long. Germline CDR1 reads MNHEY; CDR2 reads SMNVEV (reference sequence). Trimming cost V 3 bases and J 9 bases; bases outside gene matches: 5. The chain's CDR3 is CASSFGQGVGEQFF. The DNA read from the CDR3 is TGTGCCAGCAGTTTTGGACAGGGGGTAGGTGAG.

This clone was counted at least ten times. The read comes to an end 3 residues before the CDR3 does, leaving the germline J gene to fill in the end. The chain is built from TRBV20-1 and TRBJ2-7; the match to TRBD2 covers 12 bases. CDR1 is DFQATT and CDR2 is SNEGSKA in the germline V gene (reference sequence). The CDR3 totals 14 residues. V dropped 6 bases and J dropped 2; count of bases not matched to a gene: 5. The sequenced part of the CDR3 DNA is TGCAGTGCCGACTCTAGCGGGAGGGCCTACGAG. Amino acid sequence: CSADSSGRAYE. The full CDR3 is CSADSSGRAYEQYF.

This clone was counted at least ten times. The CDR3 end falls 3 residues outside the read, so it is completed with the germline J gene. The V call is TRBV7-3, the J call TRBJ2-1; TRBD2 agrees at 10 bases. Losses at the gene ends were 4 bases for V and 5 bases for J; bases not matched to a gene: 8. The CDR3 spans 16 residues. CDR1 is SGHTA, CDR2 FQGTGA, per germline. The covered CDR3 bases are TGTGCCAGCAGCTCAACCCCCACTAGCGGGAACAATGAG. Translation gives CASSSTPTSGNNE. The whole CDR3 sequence is CASSSTPTSGNNEQFF.

This clone was counted at least ten times. The CDR3 end lies 3 residues beyond the end of the read and is filled in from the germline J gene. The rearrangement joins TRBV19 to TRBJ1-5; 10 bases map to TRBD1. The V segment lost 6 bases and the J segment 5 bases; nucleotides outside the gene matches: 1. Germline V lookup: CDR1 LNHDA, CDR2 SQIVND (reference sequence). The CDR3 has 13 amino acids. CDR3 bases read: TGTGCCAGTAGAGGGACAGGGGATCAGCCC. Translating it yields CASRGTGDQP. The CDR3 as a whole reads CASRGTGDQPQHF.

This clone was recorded many times. From the germline J gene comes the end of the CDR3, since the read stops 3 residues before it. The rearrangement links TRBV6-7 to TRBJ2-7, with 10 bases aligning to TRBD2. TRBV6-7 is sorted into the ORF group, with uncertain function. The CDR3 spans 15 residues. The trim removed 0 bases at V and 6 bases at J, leaving 5 bases unmatched. This CDR3 is CASSYSILAGVEQYF. The sequenced part of the CDR3 DNA is TGTGCCAGCAGTTACTCTATCCTAGCGGGAGTCGAG.

Ten or more counts support this clone. The CDR3 goes on 3 residues after the read ends, and that part is filled in from the germline J gene. The chain recombines TRBV13 with TRBJ1-1, with 8 bases that match TRBD1. Trimming at V came to 3 bases and at J to 4 bases, leaving 4 bases not matched to a gene. Germline values: CDR1 PRHDT, CDR2 FYEKMQ (reference sequence). The CDR3 length is 14 residues. CDR3 in amino acids: CASSFPTGGTEAFF. CDR3 DNA (partial): TGTGCCAGCAGCTTTCCTACAGGGGGCACTGAA.

The table lists this clone with many counts. Read data end 3 residues before the CDR3 end; the end is taken from the germline J gene. The V call is TRBV11-3, the J call TRBJ1-1; D uncertain. The CDR3 loop spans 13 amino acids. Trimming removed 3 bases at V and 0 bases at J, with 5 bases between. Germline V CDR1 and CDR2: SGHNT, YENEEA. The CDR3 loop reads CASSLTLNTEAFF. The part of the CDR3 DNA that was read is TGTGCCAGCAGCTTGACATTGAACACTGAA.

This clone was counted at least ten times. Read sequence stops 3 residues before the CDR3 end, and the germline J gene provides the missing end. V is TRBV7-8 and J is TRBJ2-1; TRBD2 matches at 7 bases. Losses at the gene ends were 2 bases for V and 6 bases for J; bases not matched to a gene: 7. Germline CDR1 reads SGHVS; CDR2 reads FQNEAQ. This CDR3 is built from 15 residues. Partial CDR3 DNA: TGTGCCAGCAGCTTAAGTTGGACTAGGGGCAATGAG. Its protein is CASSLSWTRGNE. The full-length CDR3 reads as CASSLSWTRGNEQFF.

This clone was seen a few times. The observed sequence ends 3 residues before the CDR3 terminus, with the missing tail filled in from the germline J gene. The chain has TRBV7-6 and TRBJ2-1, with D tentatively TRBD2 (6 bases). V lost 2 bases, J lost 6 bases, and 20 bases lay in between. Per germline, CDR1 SGHVS and CDR2 FNYEAQ. CDR3 length: 17 amino acids. CDR3 loop: CASSLSSQQSGGNEQFF. CDR3 DNA, as far as it was read: TGTGCCAGCAGCTTATCATCCCAACAATCCGGGGGCAATGAG. The full variable domain, rest sourced from reference TRBV7-6 and TRBJ2-1, is GAGVSQSPRYKVTKRGQDVALRCDPISGHVSLYWYRQALGQGPEFLTYFNYEAQQDKSGLPNDRFSAERPEGSISTLTIQRTEQRDSAMYRCASSLSSQQSGGNEQFFGPGTRLTVL.

This clone was detected many times. From the germline J gene comes the end of the CDR3, since the read stops 3 residues before it. This sequence joins TRBV4-2 and TRBJ2-2, with 8 bases matching TRBD2. The length of the CDR3 is 16 residues. After removal of 4 bases from V and 1 base from J, the junction contained 5 bases not matched to a gene. Looked up from germline, CDR1 is LGHNA and CDR2 is YNFKEQ. The CDR3 sequence: CASSRPGRGNTGELFF. The part of the CDR3 DNA that was read is TGTGCCAGCAGCCGTCCCGGGAGGGGGAACACCGGGGAG.

This clone was picked up many times. The read stops 3 residues short of the end of the CDR3; the missing end is completed from the germline J gene. This chain links TRBV20-1 with TRBJ2-1; 10 nucleotides line up with TRBD2. The germline V gene encodes CDR1 DFQATT and CDR2 SNEGSKA (reference sequence). This CDR3 spans 13 amino acids. The J segment lost 4 bases and the V segment lost 3 bases, leaving 0 bases of the junction unmatched. CDR3 residues: CSARTSGYNEQFF. The sequenced CDR3 bases are TGCAGTGCTAGGACTAGCGGGTACAATGAG.